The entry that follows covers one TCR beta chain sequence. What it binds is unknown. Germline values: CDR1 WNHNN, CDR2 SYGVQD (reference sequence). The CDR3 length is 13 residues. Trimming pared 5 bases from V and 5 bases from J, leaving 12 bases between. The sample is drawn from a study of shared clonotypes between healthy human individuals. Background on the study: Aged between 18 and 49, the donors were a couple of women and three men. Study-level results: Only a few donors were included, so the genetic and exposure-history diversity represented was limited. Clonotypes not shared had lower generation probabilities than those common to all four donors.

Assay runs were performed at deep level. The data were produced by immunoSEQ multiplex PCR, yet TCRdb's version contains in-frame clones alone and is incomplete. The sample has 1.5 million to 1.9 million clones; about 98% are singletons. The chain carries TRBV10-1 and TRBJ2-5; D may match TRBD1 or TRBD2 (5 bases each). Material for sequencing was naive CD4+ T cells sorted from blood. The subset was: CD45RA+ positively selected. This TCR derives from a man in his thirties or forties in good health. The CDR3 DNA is TGCGCCAGCAGTCCCCGGGGCGGGGAGACCCAGTACTTC. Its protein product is CASSPRGGETQYF.